The T cell receptor beta chain described here comes from a study of cytomegalovirus exposure and HLA in healthy donors. Each of the donors was a healthy bone marrow donor. The study ran its PCR with 60 Vbeta and 13 Jbeta primers. This table comes from immunoSEQ multiplex PCR, and its TCRdb copy is limited to in-frame clones, with some not included. Seen here are 150,000 to 200,000 clones, approximately 71% observed once, and the top ten hold roughly 1.4%. The germline CDR1 and CDR2 sequences are SGHTA and FQGNSA. CDR3 size: 14 residues. Trimming shortened V by 1 base and J by 3 bases, and 6 bases separated the two germline ends.

The chain recombines TRBV7-2 with TRBJ2-2; no reliable D call. The TCR was taken from a man aged 50 to 60 in good health and CMV-seronegative. Material for sequencing was PBMCs. The CDR3 DNA is TGTGCCAGCAGCTTAGAGCGTCACACCGGGGAGCTGTTTTTT. This codes for CASSLERHTGELFF.